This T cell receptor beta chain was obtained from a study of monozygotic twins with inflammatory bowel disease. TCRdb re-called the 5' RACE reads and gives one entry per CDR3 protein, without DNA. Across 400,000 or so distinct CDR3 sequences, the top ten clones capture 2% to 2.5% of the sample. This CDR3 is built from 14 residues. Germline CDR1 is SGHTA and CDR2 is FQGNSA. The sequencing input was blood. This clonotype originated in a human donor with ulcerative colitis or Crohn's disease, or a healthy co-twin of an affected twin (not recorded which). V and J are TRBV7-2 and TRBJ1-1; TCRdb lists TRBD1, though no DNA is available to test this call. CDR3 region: CASSSQVGGTEAFF.